This T cell receptor beta chain originates from a study of T cell responses to AZD1222 COVID-19 vaccine. Overall study: Whether given at about 4 or about 12 weeks, second doses were pooled. Whole-study findings and limits: Elevations in Spike-specific TCR breadth and depth followed administration of two AZD1222 doses. Just a handful of AZD1222 recipients were seropositive at baseline.

About this clone itself: Its antigen is unknown.

Assay: immunoSEQ multiplex PCR; the TCRdb copy retains only in-frame clones and omits some. Of roughly 81,000 clones in the sample, 80% to 90% were seen once. Germline values: CDR1 SEHNR, CDR2 FQNEAQ (reference sequence). The trim removed 5 bases at V and 2 bases at J, leaving 6 bases unmatched. The CDR3 is 16 amino acids. This chain connects TRBV7-9 to TRBJ2-3, with 11 bases lining up with TRBD2. The clonotype originates from an adult in good health. This specimen consisted of peripheral blood, obtained on day 0 of AZD1222 vaccination. The CDR3 spells CASSPLAGGVTDTQYF. CDR3 in DNA: TGTGCCAGCAGCCCATTAGCGGGAGGGGTCACAGATACGCAGTATTTT.